Listed below are T cell receptor beta chains from one sample, sequenced in a study of blood T cell repertoires in COVID-19. Here immunoSEQ multiplex PCR was the method, and the copy in TCRdb shows in-frame clones only, minus some. The sample has some 14,000 clones; around four fifths are singletons. The sequencing input was peripheral blood. All receptors come from a man aged 35 to 55 with active or convalescent COVID-19. The CDR3 runs from the conserved cysteine through the conserved F or W. D genes are given only for firm matches. Size is omitted from some rows. Given values are once, few, many or a class for expanded clones.

clone_size: .; v_call: TRBV5-1; d_call: .; j_call: TRBJ1-4; cdr3_aa: CASRDSEGNEKLFF; cdr3_nt: TGCGCCAGCAGGGATTCGGAGGGGAACGAAAAACTGTTTTTT
clone_size: .; v_call: TRBV6-2/TRBV6-3; d_call: .; j_call: TRBJ2-3; cdr3_aa: CASSLEADTQYF; cdr3_nt: TGTGCCAGCAGTCTAGAAGCAGATACGCAGTATTTT
clone_size: .; v_call: TRBV14; d_call: TRBD2; j_call: TRBJ2-3; cdr3_aa: CASSQAASGVTQYF; cdr3_nt: TGTGCCAGCAGCCAAGCGGCTAGCGGGGTTACGCAGTATTTT
clone_size: .; v_call: TRBV19; d_call: TRBD1; j_call: TRBJ2-1; cdr3_aa: CASSPGGQGVREQFF; cdr3_nt: TGTGCCAGTAGCCCGGGGGGACAGGGAGTCCGTGAGCAGTTCTTC
clone_size: .; v_call: TRBV25-1; d_call: TRBD1; j_call: TRBJ2-7; cdr3_aa: CASSTQRDRVYEQYF; cdr3_nt: TGTGCCAGCAGTACGCAGAGGGACAGGGTCTACGAGCAGTACTTC
clone_size: few; v_call: TRBV5-1; d_call: TRBD2; j_call: TRBJ2-5; cdr3_aa: CASSLGSGEGETQYF; cdr3_nt: TGCGCCAGCAGCTTGGGTAGCGGGGAAGGGGAGACCCAGTACTTC
clone_size: .; v_call: TRBV2; d_call: .; j_call: TRBJ2-7; cdr3_aa: CASSLNSNSGEVKDYEQYF; cdr3_nt: TGTGCCAGCAGCCTGAATAGTAATAGCGGAGAAGTTAAGGACTACGAGCAGTACTTC
clone_size: .; v_call: TRBV3-1/TRBV3-2; d_call: TRBD1; j_call: TRBJ2-2; cdr3_aa: CASSHTWGQAVRELFF; cdr3_nt: TGTGCCAGCAGCCACACCTGGGGACAGGCCGTCCGGGAGCTGTTTTTT
clone_size: .; v_call: TRBV5-1; d_call: .; j_call: TRBJ1-1; cdr3_aa: CASSFGLNTEAFF; cdr3_nt: TGCGCCAGCAGCTTTGGGCTGAACACTGAAGCTTTCTTT
clone_size: .; v_call: TRBV4-2; d_call: TRBD1; j_call: TRBJ2-7; cdr3_aa: CASSDEDNWTGKYEQYF; cdr3_nt: TGTGCCAGCAGCGACGAAGATAACTGGACAGGGAAATACGAGCAGTACTTC
clone_size: .; v_call: TRBV12-5; d_call: TRBD1; j_call: TRBJ2-7; cdr3_aa: CASGPINGQGYEQYF; cdr3_nt: TGTGCTAGTGGTCCAATTAACGGACAGGGCTACGAGCAGTACTTC
clone_size: .; v_call: TRBV7-2; d_call: .; j_call: TRBJ2-7; cdr3_aa: CASSLEVGRIYEQYF; cdr3_nt: TGTGCCAGCAGCTTAGAAGTAGGCAGGATCTACGAGCAGTACTTC
clone_size: .; v_call: TRBV7-8; d_call: TRBD1; j_call: TRBJ2-1; cdr3_aa: CASSPRSPGTGYEQFF; cdr3_nt: TGTGCCAGCAGCCCACGAAGTCCCGGGACAGGGTATGAGCAGTTCTTC
clone_size: once; v_call: TRBV6-2/TRBV6-3; d_call: .; j_call: TRBJ2-3; cdr3_aa: CASSQTLEGTDTQYF; cdr3_nt: TGTGCCAGCAGCCAGACCTTGGAGGGCACAGATACGCAGTATTTT
clone_size: .; v_call: TRBV4-1; d_call: .; j_call: TRBJ1-1; cdr3_aa: CASSQDSQGMTNTEAFF; cdr3_nt: TGCGCCAGCAGCCAAGATAGTCAGGGGATGACGAACACTGAAGCTTTCTTT
clone_size: .; v_call: TRBV9; d_call: .; j_call: TRBJ1-2; cdr3_aa: CASSAQGGGTYGYTF; cdr3_nt: TGTGCCAGCAGCGCCCAGGGTGGGGGCACCTATGGCTACACCTTC
clone_size: .; v_call: TRBV6-1; d_call: .; j_call: TRBJ2-7; cdr3_aa: CASSDWGPGKTYEQYF; cdr3_nt: TGTGCCAGCAGTGATTGGGGGCCAGGGAAGACCTACGAGCAGTACTTC